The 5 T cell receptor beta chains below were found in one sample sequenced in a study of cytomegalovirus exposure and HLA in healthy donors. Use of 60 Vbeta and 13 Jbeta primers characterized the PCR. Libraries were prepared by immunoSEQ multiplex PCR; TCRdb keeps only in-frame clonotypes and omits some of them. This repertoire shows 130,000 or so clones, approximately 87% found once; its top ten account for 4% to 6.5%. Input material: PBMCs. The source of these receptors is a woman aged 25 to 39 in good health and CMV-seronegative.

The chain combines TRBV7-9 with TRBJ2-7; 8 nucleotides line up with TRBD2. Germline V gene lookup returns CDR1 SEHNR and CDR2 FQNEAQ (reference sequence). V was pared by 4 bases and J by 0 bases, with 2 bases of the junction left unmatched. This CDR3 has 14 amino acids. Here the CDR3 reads CASSSGLDSYEQYF. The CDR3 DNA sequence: TGTGCCAGCAGCTCGGGACTAGACTCCTACGAGCAGTACTTC.

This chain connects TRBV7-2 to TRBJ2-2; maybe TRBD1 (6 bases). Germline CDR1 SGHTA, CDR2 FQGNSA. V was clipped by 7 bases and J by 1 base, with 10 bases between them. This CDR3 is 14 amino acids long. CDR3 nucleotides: TGTGCCAGCATAAGGGGGTTGAACACCGGGGAGCTGTTTTTT. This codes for CASIRGLNTGELFF.

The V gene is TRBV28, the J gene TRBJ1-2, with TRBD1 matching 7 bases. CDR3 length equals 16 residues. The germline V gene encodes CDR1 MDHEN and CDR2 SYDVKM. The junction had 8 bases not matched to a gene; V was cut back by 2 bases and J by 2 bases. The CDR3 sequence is CASSLPRRDSNYGYTF. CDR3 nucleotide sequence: TGTGCCAGCAGTTTACCTCGCCGGGACAGCAACTATGGCTACACCTTC.

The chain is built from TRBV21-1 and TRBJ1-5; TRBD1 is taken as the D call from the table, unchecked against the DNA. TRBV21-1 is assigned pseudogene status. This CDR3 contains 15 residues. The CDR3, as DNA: TGTGCCAGCAGCAGGACAGGGGGCGATCGTCAGCCCCAGCATTTT. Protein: CASSRTGGDRQPQHF.

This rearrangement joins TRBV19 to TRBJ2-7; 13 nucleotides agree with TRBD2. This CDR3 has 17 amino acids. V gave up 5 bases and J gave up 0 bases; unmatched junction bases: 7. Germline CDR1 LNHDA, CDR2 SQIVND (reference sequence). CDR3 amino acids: CASSFGTSGIFSYEQYF. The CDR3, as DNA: TGTGCCAGTAGTTTCGGGACTAGCGGGATCTTCTCCTACGAGCAGTACTTC.